Listed below are T cell receptor beta chains from one sample, sequenced in a study of identical twins. Each CDR3 protein is one row after TCRdb ran MiXCR on the 5' RACE reads. The sample comprises 1.5 million to 2 million distinct CDR3 sequences, 32% of which are singletons, and approximately 0.25% rests with the top ten. The sample taken for sequencing was cord blood. Receptors originate from a newborn girl in good health. CDR3s include the opening cysteine and the closing phenylalanine or tryptophan. Fields, in order: CDR3 DNA, CDR3 protein, D gene, clone size, J gene, V gene. The D gene is left open where the match is weak. The size field is filled for only some rows; it gives once, few, many or a size class.

cdr3_nt: TGTGCCATCAGGCACACAGGGGGAACTGAAGCTTTCTTT
cdr3_aa: CAIRHTGGTEAFF
d_call: TRBD1
clone_size: .
j_call: TRBJ1-1
v_call: TRBV10-3

cdr3_nt: TGTGCCAGCAGTTTCAGGGCGCAACTGTTTTTT
cdr3_aa: CASSFRAQLFF
d_call: .
clone_size: few
j_call: TRBJ1-4
v_call: TRBV28

cdr3_nt: TGTGCCAGCTCACCAGGGGCTCGGGATACGCAGTATTTT
cdr3_aa: CASSPGARDTQYF
d_call: .
clone_size: .
j_call: TRBJ2-3
v_call: TRBV18

cdr3_nt: TGCAGCGCCGCCCCAGGACTAGCGGGTAGCTCCTACAATGAGCAGTTCTTC
cdr3_aa: CSAAPGLAGSSYNEQFF
d_call: TRBD2
clone_size: many
j_call: TRBJ2-1
v_call: TRBV29-1

cdr3_nt: TGTGCCAGCAGCCCGTTCGAGGCTCTCAATCAGCCCCAGCATTTT
cdr3_aa: CASSPFEALNQPQHF
d_call: .
clone_size: few
j_call: TRBJ1-5
v_call: TRBV27

cdr3_nt: TGTGCCAGCAGAGAGAAGGCCAACGTCCTGACTTTC
cdr3_aa: CASREKANVLTF
d_call: .
clone_size: .
j_call: TRBJ2-6
v_call: TRBV28

cdr3_nt: TGTGCCAGCAGCAACCGACAGCCCCAAGAGACCCAGTACTTC
cdr3_aa: CASSNRQPQETQYF
d_call: .
clone_size: .
j_call: TRBJ2-5
v_call: TRBV6-5

cdr3_nt: TGCGCCAGCAGCTTTGCTGCCACCGGGGAGCTGTTTTTT
cdr3_aa: CASSFAATGELFF
d_call: .
clone_size: .
j_call: TRBJ2-2
v_call: TRBV5-1

cdr3_nt: TGCAGTGCTAGCCTAGACAGGGGGCATCCCCAATTCTATAATTCACCCCTCCACTTT
cdr3_aa: CSASLDRGHPQFYNSPLHF
d_call: TRBD1
clone_size: .
j_call: TRBJ1-6
v_call: TRBV20-1

cdr3_nt: TGTGCCAGCATCCGGGCGGGCACAGATACGCAGTATTTT
cdr3_aa: CASIRAGTDTQYF
d_call: .
clone_size: .
j_call: TRBJ2-3
v_call: TRBV27

cdr3_nt: TGTGCCAGCAGTTACTCGGGCAAGGGAGGCAATCAGCCCCAGCATTTT
cdr3_aa: CASSYSGKGGNQPQHF
d_call: .
clone_size: .
j_call: TRBJ1-5
v_call: TRBV6-6

cdr3_nt: TGTGTCTGGAGTGTGGCGAGAGGGGCCCCCGAATATAGCAATCAGCCCCAGCATTTT
cdr3_aa: CVWSVARGAPEYSNQPQHF
d_call: .
clone_size: .
j_call: TRBJ1-5
v_call: TRBV30

cdr3_nt: TGTGCCAGCACCCTAGCGGGAGGGCCTGGTGAGCAGTTCTTC
cdr3_aa: CASTLAGGPGEQFF
d_call: TRBD2
clone_size: .
j_call: TRBJ2-1
v_call: TRBV12-3/TRBV12-4

cdr3_nt: TGCAGTGCTAGTCGGACTAGCGGGCCTACCGGGGAGCTGTTTTTT
cdr3_aa: CSASRTSGPTGELFF
d_call: TRBD2
clone_size: .
j_call: TRBJ2-2
v_call: TRBV20-1

cdr3_nt: TGCGGCGTTGGTAGGGACGTGTCCTACGAGCAGTACTTC
cdr3_aa: CGVGRDVSYEQYF
d_call: .
clone_size: .
j_call: TRBJ2-7
v_call: TRBV29-1

cdr3_nt: TGTGCCAGTAGCAGACAGGATGCGGGCTATGGCTACACCTTC
cdr3_aa: CASSRQDAGYGYTF
d_call: .
clone_size: few
j_call: TRBJ1-2
v_call: TRBV19

cdr3_nt: TGTGCCAGCAGTTTTCTAGCGGGGGGGGTTGAGCAGTTCTTC
cdr3_aa: CASSFLAGGVEQFF
d_call: TRBD2
clone_size: .
j_call: TRBJ2-1
v_call: TRBV12-3/TRBV12-4

cdr3_nt: TGCAGTGCTAGAGATCCGGCTAACTATGGCTACACCTTC
cdr3_aa: CSARDPANYGYTF
d_call: .
clone_size: .
j_call: TRBJ1-2
v_call: TRBV20-1

cdr3_nt: TGTGCCAGCAGCTTAGGCCAGCCTACAACTAATGAAAAACTGTTTTTT
cdr3_aa: CASSLGQPTTNEKLFF
d_call: .
clone_size: .
j_call: TRBJ1-4
v_call: TRBV7-8

cdr3_nt: TGTGCCAGCAGCCTGGGGGGGTGGGAGGCTAGCACAGATACGCAGTATTTT
cdr3_aa: CASSLGGWEASTDTQYF
d_call: TRBD2
clone_size: once
j_call: TRBJ2-3
v_call: TRBV2

cdr3_nt: TGTGCCAGCAGCGTAGAAGGGACTCCAAACACCGGGGAGCTGTTTTTT
cdr3_aa: CASSVEGTPNTGELFF
d_call: .
clone_size: once
j_call: TRBJ2-2
v_call: TRBV9

cdr3_nt: TGTGCCAGCAGTGCGAGGGGGGGCGGGAAGCCCCAGCATTTT
cdr3_aa: CASSARGGGKPQHF
d_call: .
clone_size: .
j_call: TRBJ1-5
v_call: TRBV6-1

cdr3_nt: TGTGCCAGCAGCTTAGCCCAGGGGGCCTCTAACTATGGCTACACCTTC
cdr3_aa: CASSLAQGASNYGYTF
d_call: TRBD1
clone_size: few
j_call: TRBJ1-2
v_call: TRBV7-2

cdr3_nt: TGTGCCAGCAGTTCCATGGGGAGATGGGGCTACACCTTC
cdr3_aa: CASSSMGRWGYTF
d_call: .
clone_size: few
j_call: TRBJ1-2
v_call: TRBV27

cdr3_nt: TGTGCCAGCGAAAGACCGGGACTAGGGCACAATGAGCAGTTCTTC
cdr3_aa: CASERPGLGHNEQFF
d_call: TRBD2
clone_size: few
j_call: TRBJ2-1
v_call: TRBV2

cdr3_nt: TGTGCCAGCACGACGACCCATAGCAATCAGCCCCAGCATTTT
cdr3_aa: CASTTTHSNQPQHF
d_call: .
clone_size: .
j_call: TRBJ1-5
v_call: TRBV12-3/TRBV12-4